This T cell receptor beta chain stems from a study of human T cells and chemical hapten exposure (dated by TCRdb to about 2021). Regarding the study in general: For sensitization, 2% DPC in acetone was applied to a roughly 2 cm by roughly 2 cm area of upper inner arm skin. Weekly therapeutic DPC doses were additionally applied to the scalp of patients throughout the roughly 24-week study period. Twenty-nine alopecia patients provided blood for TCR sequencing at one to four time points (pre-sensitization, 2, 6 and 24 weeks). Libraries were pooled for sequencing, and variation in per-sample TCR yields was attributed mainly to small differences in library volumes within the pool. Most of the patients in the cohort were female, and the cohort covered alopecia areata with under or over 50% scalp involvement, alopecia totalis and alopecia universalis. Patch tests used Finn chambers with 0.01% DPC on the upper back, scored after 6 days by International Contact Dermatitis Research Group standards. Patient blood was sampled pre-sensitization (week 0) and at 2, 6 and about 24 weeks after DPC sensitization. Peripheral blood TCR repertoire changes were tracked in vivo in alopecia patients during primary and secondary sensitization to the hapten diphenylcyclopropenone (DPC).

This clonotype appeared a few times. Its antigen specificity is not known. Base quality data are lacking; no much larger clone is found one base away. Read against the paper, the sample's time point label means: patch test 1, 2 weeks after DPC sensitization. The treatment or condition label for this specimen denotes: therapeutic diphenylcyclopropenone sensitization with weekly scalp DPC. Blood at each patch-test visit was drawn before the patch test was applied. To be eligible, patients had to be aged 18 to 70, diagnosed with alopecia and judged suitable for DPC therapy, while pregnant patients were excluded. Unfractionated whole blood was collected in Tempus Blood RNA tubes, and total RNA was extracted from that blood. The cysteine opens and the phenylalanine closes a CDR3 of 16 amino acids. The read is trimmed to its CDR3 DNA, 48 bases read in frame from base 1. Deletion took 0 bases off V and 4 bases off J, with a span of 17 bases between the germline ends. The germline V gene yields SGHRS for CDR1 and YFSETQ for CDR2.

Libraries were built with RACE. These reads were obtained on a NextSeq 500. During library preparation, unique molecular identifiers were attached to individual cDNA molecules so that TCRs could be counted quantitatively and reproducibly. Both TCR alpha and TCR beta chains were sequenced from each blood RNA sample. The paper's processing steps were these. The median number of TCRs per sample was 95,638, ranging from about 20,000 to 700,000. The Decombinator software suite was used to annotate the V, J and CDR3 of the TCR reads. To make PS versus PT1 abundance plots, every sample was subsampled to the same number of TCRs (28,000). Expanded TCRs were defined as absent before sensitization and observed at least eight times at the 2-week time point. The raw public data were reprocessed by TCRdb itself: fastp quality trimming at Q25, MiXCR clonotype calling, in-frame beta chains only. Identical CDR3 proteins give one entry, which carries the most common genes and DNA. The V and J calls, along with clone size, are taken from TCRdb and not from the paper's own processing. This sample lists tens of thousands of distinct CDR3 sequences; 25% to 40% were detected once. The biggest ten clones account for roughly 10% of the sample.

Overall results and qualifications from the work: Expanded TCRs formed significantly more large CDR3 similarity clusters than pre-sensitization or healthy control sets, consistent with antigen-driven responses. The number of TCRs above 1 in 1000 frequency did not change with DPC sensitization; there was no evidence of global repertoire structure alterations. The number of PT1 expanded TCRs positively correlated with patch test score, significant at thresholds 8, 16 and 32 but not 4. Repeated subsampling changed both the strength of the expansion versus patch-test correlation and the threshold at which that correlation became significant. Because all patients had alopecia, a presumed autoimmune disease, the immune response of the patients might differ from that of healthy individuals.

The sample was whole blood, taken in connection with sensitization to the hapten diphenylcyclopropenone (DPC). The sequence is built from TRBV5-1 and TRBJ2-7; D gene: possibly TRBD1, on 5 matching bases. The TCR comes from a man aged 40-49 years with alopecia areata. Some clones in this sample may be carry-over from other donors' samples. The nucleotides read TGCGCCAGCAGCTTGGCCGGGCTTTTAGGGGCTTACGAGCAGTACTTC. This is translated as CASSLAGLLGAYEQYF.